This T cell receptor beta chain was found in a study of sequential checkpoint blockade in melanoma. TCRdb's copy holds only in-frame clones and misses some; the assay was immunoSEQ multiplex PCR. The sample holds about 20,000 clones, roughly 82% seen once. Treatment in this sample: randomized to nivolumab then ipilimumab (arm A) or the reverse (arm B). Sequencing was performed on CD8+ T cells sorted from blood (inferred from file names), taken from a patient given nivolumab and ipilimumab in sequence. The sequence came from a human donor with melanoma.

In DNA, the CDR3 is TGTGCCAGCAGCGCAAGCGGGGGTGGAGGTACAGATACGCAGTATTTT. Translating it yields CASSASGGGGTDTQYF. The chain combines TRBV9 with TRBJ2-3, with 8 bases that match TRBD2. This CDR3 has 16 residues. The junction had 9 bases not matched to a gene; V was cut back by 3 bases and J by 3 bases. CDR1 and CDR2 from the germline V gene are SGDLS and YYNGEE.